This T cell receptor beta chain derives from a study of blood T cells in healthy people across ages. Study findings and constraints: No conclusive comparison of naive versus antigen-experienced cells was possible with unsorted PBMCs. Aged donors had fewer naive CD4+ cells and lower diversity than long-lived donors.

Germline assignment: CDR1 DFQATT and CDR2 SNEGSKA (reference sequence). This CDR3 is built from 15 residues. V was clipped by 1 base and J by 4 bases; unmatched bases: 7. This clonotype was observed many times. Its antigen remains unidentified. PCR was performed a second time for 7 to 11 cycles using a sample-barcoded 5' primer and a J-beta primer mix. A template-switch adaptor that had 12 random nucleotides put a tag on each cDNA molecule. TCRdb independently ran MiXCR on the 5' RACE reads; one entry per CDR3 protein. The sample shows 550,000 to 800,000 distinct CDR3 sequences, 32% of them seen only once.

The clonotype originates from a woman of 80 years or more in good health. The chain has TRBV20-1 and TRBJ1-1; TRBD1 matches 9 bases. Sequenced sample: blood. The CDR3 DNA reads as TGCAGTGCTAGAGCTCCTGGACAGGGGCGCACTGAAGCTTTCTTT. Protein: CSARAPGQGRTEAFF.